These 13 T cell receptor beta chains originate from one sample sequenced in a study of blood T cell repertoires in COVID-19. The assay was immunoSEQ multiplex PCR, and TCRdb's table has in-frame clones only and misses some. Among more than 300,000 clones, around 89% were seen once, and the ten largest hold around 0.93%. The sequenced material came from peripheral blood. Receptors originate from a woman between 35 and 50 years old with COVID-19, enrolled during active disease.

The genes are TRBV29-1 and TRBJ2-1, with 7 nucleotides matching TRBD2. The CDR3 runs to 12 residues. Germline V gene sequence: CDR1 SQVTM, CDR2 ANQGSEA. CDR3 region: CGGGSSYNEQFF. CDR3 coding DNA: TGCGGGGGGGGTAGCTCCTACAATGAGCAGTTCTTC.

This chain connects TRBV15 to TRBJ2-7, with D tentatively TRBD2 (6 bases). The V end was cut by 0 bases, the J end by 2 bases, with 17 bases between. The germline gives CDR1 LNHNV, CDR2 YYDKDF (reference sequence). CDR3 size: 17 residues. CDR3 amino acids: CATSRDSGTSPAYEQYF. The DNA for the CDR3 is TGTGCCACCAGCAGAGATTCGGGGACTTCGCCAGCCTACGAGCAGTACTTC.

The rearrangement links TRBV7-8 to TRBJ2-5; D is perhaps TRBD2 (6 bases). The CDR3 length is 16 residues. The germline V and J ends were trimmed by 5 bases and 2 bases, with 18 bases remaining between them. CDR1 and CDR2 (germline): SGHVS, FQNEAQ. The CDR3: CASSPEGLALQETQYF. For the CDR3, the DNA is TGTGCCAGCAGCCCCGAGGGCCTAGCGCTACAAGAGACCCAGTACTTC. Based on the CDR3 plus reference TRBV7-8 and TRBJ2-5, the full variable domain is GAGVSQSPRYKVAKRGQDVALRCDPISGHVSLFWYQQALGQGPEFLTYFQNEAQLDKSGLPSDRFFAERPEGSVSTLKIQRTQQEDSAVYLCASSPEGLALQETQYFGPGTRLLVL.

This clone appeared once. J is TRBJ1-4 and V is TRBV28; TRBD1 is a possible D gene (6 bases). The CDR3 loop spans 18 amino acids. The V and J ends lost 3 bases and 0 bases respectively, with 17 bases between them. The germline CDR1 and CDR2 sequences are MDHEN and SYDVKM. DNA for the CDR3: TGTGCCAGCAGTTTGGACAGTAAAGTCCCCGCAACTAATGAAAAACTGTTTTTT. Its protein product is CASSLDSKVPATNEKLFF.

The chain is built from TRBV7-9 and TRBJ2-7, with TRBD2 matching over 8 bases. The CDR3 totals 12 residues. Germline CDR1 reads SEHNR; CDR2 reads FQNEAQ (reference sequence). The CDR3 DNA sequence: TGTGTTACTAGCGGAAGCTCCTACGAGCAGTACTTC. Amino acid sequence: CVTSGSSYEQYF. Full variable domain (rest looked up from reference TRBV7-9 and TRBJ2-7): DTGVSQNPRHKITKRGQNVTFRCDPISEHNRLYWYRQTLGQGPEFLTYFQNEAQLEKSRLLSDRFSAERPKGSFSTLEIQRTEQGDSAMYLCVTSGSSYEQYFGPGTRLTVT.

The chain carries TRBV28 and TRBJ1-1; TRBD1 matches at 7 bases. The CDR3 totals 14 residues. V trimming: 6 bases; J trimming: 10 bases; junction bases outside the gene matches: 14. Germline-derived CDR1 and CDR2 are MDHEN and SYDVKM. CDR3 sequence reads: CASSPATGAPRAFF. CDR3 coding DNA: TGTGCCAGCAGCCCCGCCACAGGGGCGCCTAGAGCTTTCTTT.

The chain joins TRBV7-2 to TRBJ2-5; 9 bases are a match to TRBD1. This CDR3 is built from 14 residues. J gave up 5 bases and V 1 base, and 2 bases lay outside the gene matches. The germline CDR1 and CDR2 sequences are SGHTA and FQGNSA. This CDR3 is CASSLGGTGETQYF. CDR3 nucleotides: TGTGCCAGCAGCTTAGGGGGGACAGGGGAGACCCAGTACTTC.

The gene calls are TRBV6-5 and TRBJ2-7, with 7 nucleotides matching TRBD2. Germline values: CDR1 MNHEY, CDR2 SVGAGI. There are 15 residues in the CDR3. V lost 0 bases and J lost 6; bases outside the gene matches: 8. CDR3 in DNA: TGTGCCAGCAGTTACTCGGGTCTGCGGGAGAGCGAGCAGTACTTC. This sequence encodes CASSYSGLRESEQYF.

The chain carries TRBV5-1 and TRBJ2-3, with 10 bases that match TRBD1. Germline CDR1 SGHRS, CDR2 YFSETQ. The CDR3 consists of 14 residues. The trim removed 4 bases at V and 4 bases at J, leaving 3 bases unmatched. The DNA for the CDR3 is TGCGCCAGCAGCATAGGACAGGGGGCAGATACGCAGTATTTT. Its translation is CASSIGQGADTQYF.

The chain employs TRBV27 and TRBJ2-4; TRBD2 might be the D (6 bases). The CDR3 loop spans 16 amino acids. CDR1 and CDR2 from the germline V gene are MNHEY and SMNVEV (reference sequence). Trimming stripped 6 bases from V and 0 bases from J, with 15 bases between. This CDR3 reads CASSLWGELAKNIQYF. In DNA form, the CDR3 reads TGTGCCAGCAGCCTGTGGGGGGAACTAGCCAAAAACATTCAGTACTTC.

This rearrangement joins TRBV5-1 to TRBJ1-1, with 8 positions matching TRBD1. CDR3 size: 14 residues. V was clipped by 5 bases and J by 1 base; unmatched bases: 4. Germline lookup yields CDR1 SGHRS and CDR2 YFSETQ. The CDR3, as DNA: TGCGCCAGCAGACCCGGGACAGGGAACACTGAAGCTTTCTTT. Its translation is CASRPGTGNTEAFF.

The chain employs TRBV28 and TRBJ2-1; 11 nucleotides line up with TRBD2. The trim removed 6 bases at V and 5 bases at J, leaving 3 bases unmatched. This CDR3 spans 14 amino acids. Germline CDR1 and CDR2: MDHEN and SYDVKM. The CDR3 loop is CASRLAGVDNEQFF. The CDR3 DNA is TGTGCCAGCAGACTAGCGGGAGTAGACAATGAGCAGTTCTTC.

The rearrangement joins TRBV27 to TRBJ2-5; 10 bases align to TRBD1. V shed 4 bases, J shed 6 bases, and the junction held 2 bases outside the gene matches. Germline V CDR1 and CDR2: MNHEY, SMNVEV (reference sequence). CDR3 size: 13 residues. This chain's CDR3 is CASSWTGGQTQYF. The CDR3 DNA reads TGTGCCAGCAGTTGGACAGGGGGACAGACCCAGTACTTC.